There are a few counts of the clone carrying this TCR beta chain. The sample originates from a study of PD-L1 blockade in urothelial cancer. Whole-study context: Males with urothelial cancer arising in the bladder constituted about 90% of the roughly 30 patients. Samples came from 3 weeks, at the second dose, and 6 weeks into treatment. The median T cell count in blood samples was approximately 140,000.

Time point here: pretreatment peripheral blood. The data were produced by immunoSEQ multiplex PCR, yet TCRdb's version contains in-frame clones alone and is incomplete. The top ten clones hold 13% to 15% of a sample with approximately 39,000 clones, around four fifths of them seen once. The CDR3 is 14 amino acids. Germline V gene data show CDR1 as GTSNPN and CDR2 as SVGIG (reference sequence). With 4 bases removed from V and 5 bases from J, the gap between germline ends came to 17 bases. The sample was PBMCs, taken around atezolizumab (anti-PD-L1) treatment. This TCR derives from a man older than 75 with urothelial cancer. V and J are TRBV30 and TRBJ1-1; the D gene is possibly TRBD1 (5 bases). CDR3 bases: TGTGCCTGGATCGGGACCGGGGGGAGGACTGAAGCTTTCTTT. It specifies CAWIGTGGRTEAFF.